This T cell receptor beta chain was found in a study of CD8+ T cells in alopecia areata (dated by TCRdb to between 2018 and 2020). With respect to the entire study: Treated patients were enrolled in an open-label pilot trial of oral tofacitinib at 5 to 10 mg twice daily for moderate-to-severe alopecia areata. RNA came from the PAXgene miRNA kit for fixed scalp, the miRNeasy kit for PBMCs, and the RNeasy kit for mouse skin. Human TCRbeta sequencing covered scalp tissue and sorted CD4+ and CD8+ peripheral blood T cells from patchy and totalis/universalis alopecia areata patients and healthy controls. immunoSEQ multiplex PCR using 35 Vbeta forward primers and 13 Jbeta reverse primers was used to amplify TCRbeta CDR3 regions. Patients stayed on tofacitinib for 6 to 18 months and then had 6 months of follow-up off drug so that delayed response and recurrence could be assessed. Scalp clonality was compared across normal scalp (n=4), patchy alopecia areata scalp (n=8), and alopecia totalis/universalis scalp (n=8). To study T cell clonal expansion in alopecia areata, the researchers applied high-throughput TCRbeta sequencing to both the C3H/HeJ mouse model and human patients. Biopsies were taken from tofacitinib-treated patients at baseline and at 4 and 24 weeks of treatment, and a later scalp biopsy was taken in several of the tofacitinib-treated patients. What the study reported, not specific to this receptor: Compared with mice, TCR sequences shared between patients were less clear, possibly partly because of HLA diversity across the patient population. Unlike mouse skin, which is dominated by gammadelta T cells, normal human skin has resident alphabeta T cells that are also sequenced, and this complicates analysis of the scalp TCR repertoire. Compared with normal scalp, lesional scalp had higher clonality and more expanded CD8+ clones, particularly in alopecia totalis/universalis, a pattern that suggests antigenic drive.

The method behind the library was the immunoSEQ multiplex PCR assay. To provide template for TCR sequencing, every sample had RNA extracted and reverse transcribed into cDNA. SuperScript III was used for first-strand cDNA synthesis, primed with a 2:1 mix of oligo-dT and random hexamers. A synthetic immune receptor repertoire was used to gauge amplification bias, and whatever bias remained was removed computationally. The authors' analysis ran thus. Raw reads were preprocessed for error removal, and CDR3 was defined according to IMGT conventions as running from the conserved cysteine to phenylalanine. Clonality was computed by normalizing Shannon entropy by log2 of the number of productive unique TCRs and subtracting the result from 1. Scalp TCRbeta sequences were cross-referenced with sorted blood CD4 and CD8 repertoires so that the CD4 or CD8 identity of scalp clones could be inferred. The table comes from immuneACCESS by way of TCRdb, which keeps in-frame sequences with V and J called. Part of the clones is missing from these tables; in studies checked, under half for an unresolved V gene and the rest for unknown reasons. D and trimming come from the DNA, and the V and J calls and clone size come from that table. The sample table holds around 200,000 clones, of which around 63% were seen once. In total, the top ten clones hold over 1.5% of the sample.

Its CDR3 holds 13 amino acids, cysteine through phenylalanine. Here the CDR3 DNA is all that survives: 39 bases in frame from base 1. As encoded in the germline V gene, CDR1 is SQVTM while CDR2 is ANQGSEA. V is pared back by 4 bases and J by 4 bases, with 13 bases lying between the germline termini. Details on this clone: Which antigen it targets is not known. No much larger clone exists at a distance of one base, and base qualities are not known.

The sample's time point label, decoded: baseline before oral tofacitinib. From alopecia areata patients, peripheral blood was collected along with lesional scalp punch biopsies. PBMCs were separated by density centrifugation and stained for CD3, CD4 and CD8, after which CD4+ and CD8+ T cells were sorted on a FACSAria. Recombination linked TRBV29-1 to TRBJ1-1, and possibly TRBD1, on 6 matching bases. This receptor was identified in a human donor with alopecia areata. The sample in question was CD4+ T cells sorted from blood, obtained at week 0. The nucleotides read TGCAGCGTTGCCTCACAGGGCGGCACTGAAGCTTTCTTT. The resulting protein is CSVASQGGTEAFF.